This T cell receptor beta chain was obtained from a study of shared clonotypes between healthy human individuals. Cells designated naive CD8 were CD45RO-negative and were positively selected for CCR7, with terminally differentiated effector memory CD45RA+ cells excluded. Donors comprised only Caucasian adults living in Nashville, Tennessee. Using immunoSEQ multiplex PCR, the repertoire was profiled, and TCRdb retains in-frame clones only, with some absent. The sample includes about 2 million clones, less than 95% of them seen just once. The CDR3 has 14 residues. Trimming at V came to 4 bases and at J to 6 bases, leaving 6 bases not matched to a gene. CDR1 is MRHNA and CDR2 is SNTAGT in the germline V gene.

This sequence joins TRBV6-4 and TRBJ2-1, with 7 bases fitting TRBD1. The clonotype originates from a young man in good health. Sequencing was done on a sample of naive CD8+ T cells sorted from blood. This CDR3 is CASSAERTGNEQFF. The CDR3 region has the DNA TGTGCCAGCAGTGCTGAGCGGACAGGCAATGAGCAGTTCTTC.